The subject of this entry is one T cell receptor beta chain. This specimen belongs to a study of T cell changes during pregnancy in multiple sclerosis. Clones were sequenced by immunoSEQ multiplex PCR, and TCRdb holds only the in-frame ones, with some missing. The sample carries around 34,000 clones, roughly 88% recorded once. V was trimmed by 1 base and J by 5 bases, leaving 23 bases between them. The germline V gene encodes CDR1 KGHSH and CDR2 LQKENI. The CDR3 sequence is 18 residues long. The chain joins TRBV18 to TRBJ1-2; D gene unclear. This receptor was identified in a female donor with multiple sclerosis, enrolled in a pregnancy study. Here the sequenced sample was CD8+ T cells from peripheral blood mononuclear cells, taken after pregnancy. The CDR3 sequence is CASSPQHGFEGLSYGYTF. CDR3 in DNA: TGTGCCAGCTCACCACAGCATGGTTTCGAGGGTTTATCGTATGGCTACACCTTC.